This passage covers 21 T cell receptor beta chains from one sample sequenced in a study of cytomegalovirus exposure and HLA in healthy donors. Vbeta (60) and Jbeta (13) primers were used in the PCR. The data were produced by immunoSEQ multiplex PCR, yet TCRdb's version contains in-frame clones alone and is incomplete. The table includes about 140,000 clones, over 60% detected once. Sequencing was carried out using PBMCs. The receptor source for this set is a male donor in good health and CMV-seropositive.

This chain connects TRBV5-4 to TRBJ1-4, with unresolved D. Germline values: CDR1 SGHNT, CDR2 YYREEE (reference sequence). Trimming took off 0 bases at V and 4 bases at J, with 7 bases between the two ends. This CDR3 contains 14 residues. CDR3 protein: CASSLDGDNEKLFF. The CDR3 bases are TGTGCCAGCAGCTTGGACGGAGATAATGAAAAACTGTTTTTT. The variable domain in full, with the rest retrieved from reference TRBV5-4 and TRBJ1-4, is ETGVTQSPTHLIKTRGQQVTLRCSSQSGHNTVSWYQQALGQGPQFIFQYYREEENGRGNFPPRFSGLQFPNYSSELNVNALELDDSALYLCASSLDGDNEKLFFGSGTQLSVL.

The chain recombines TRBV5-4 with TRBJ2-3; 8 bases align to TRBD2. CDR1 is SGHNT, CDR2 YYREEE, per germline (reference sequence). V trimming: 2 bases; J trimming: 0 bases; junction bases outside the gene matches: 8. The CDR3 runs to 17 residues. CDR3 nucleotide sequence: TGTGCCAGCAGCTTACCGGGACTAGAACAAAGCACAGATACGCAGTATTTT. Protein: CASSLPGLEQSTDTQYF.

V is TRBV7-9 and J is TRBJ2-1; 7 nucleotides align to TRBD2. The V and J ends lost 3 bases and 2 bases, in that order; junction bases with no gene match: 10. Germline values: CDR1 SEHNR, CDR2 FQNEAQ (reference sequence). This CDR3 is built from 17 residues. CDR3 sequence reads: CASSFPRLASTYNEQFF. In DNA, the CDR3 is TGTGCCAGCAGCTTTCCGAGACTAGCCTCAACCTACAATGAGCAGTTCTTC.

The chain couples TRBV7-8 to TRBJ1-5; 9 nucleotides line up with TRBD1. With 1 base clipped from V and 6 bases from J, the junction kept 1 base outside the gene matches. Germline assignment: CDR1 SGHVS and CDR2 FQNEAQ. The CDR3 covers 14 residues. CDR3 DNA: TGTGCCAGCAGCTTAGGGGGACAGGGTCAGCCCCAGCATTTT. This gives the protein CASSLGGQGQPQHF. The full variable domain, with the rest looked up from reference TRBV7-8 and TRBJ1-5, is GAGVSQSPRYKVAKRGQDVALRCDPISGHVSLFWYQQALGQGPEFLTYFQNEAQLDKSGLPSDRFFAERPEGSVSTLKIQRTQQEDSAVYLCASSLGGQGQPQHFGDGTRLSIL.

This chain joins TRBV6-5 and TRBJ2-7; the D gene is possibly TRBD2 (6 bases). The germline V gene encodes CDR1 MNHEY and CDR2 SVGAGI. Trimming pared 3 bases from V and 4 bases from J, leaving 13 bases between. The CDR3 covers 14 residues. Here the CDR3 reads CASSYREKGYEQYF. In DNA, the CDR3 is TGTGCCAGCAGTTATCGGGAGAAAGGGTACGAGCAGTACTTC.

The chain employs TRBV7-9 and TRBJ1-1; tentatively, D is TRBD1 (6 bases). Germline CDR1 reads SEHNR; CDR2 reads FQNEAQ (reference sequence). The CDR3 contains 13 residues. The V end was cut by 5 bases, the J end by 5 bases, with 12 bases between. The CDR3 protein is CASSAPGETEAFF. In nucleotides, the CDR3 is TGTGCCAGCAGCGCACCAGGGGAGACTGAAGCTTTCTTT.

The chain combines TRBV10-3 with TRBJ2-7, with TRBD1 matching over 8 bases. The length of the CDR3 is 13 residues. Germline lookup yields CDR1 ENHRY and CDR2 SYGVKD. CDR3 loop: CATGGQETYEQYF. The CDR3 nucleotides read TGTGCTACTGGGGGACAGGAAACCTACGAGCAGTACTTC.

J is TRBJ2-3 and V is TRBV7-6, with D perhaps TRBD1 (6 bases). Germline V gives CDR1 SGHVS, CDR2 FNYEAQ. V lost 5 bases, J lost 4 bases, and 10 bases lay in between. The length of the CDR3 is 13 residues. Written as DNA, the CDR3 is TGTGCCAGCAGCCTGGGGGCCCCAGATACGCAGTATTTT. It encodes CASSLGAPDTQYF.

The J gene is TRBJ1-4, the V gene TRBV30, with a possible D match to TRBD1 (5 bases). The CDR3 runs to 14 residues. V lost 4 bases to trimming and J lost 2 bases, with 11 bases between them. Germline V gene data show CDR1 as GTSNPN and CDR2 as SVGIG (reference sequence). CDR3 coding DNA: TGTGCCTGGAACGGCGGGGGGACTAATGAAAAACTGTTTTTT. This codes for CAWNGGGTNEKLFF.

V gene TRBV4-1 combines with J gene TRBJ2-7; 9 bases agree with TRBD1. The trim removed 5 bases at V and 5 bases at J, leaving 7 bases unmatched. CDR3 length equals 14 residues. The germline gives CDR1 MGHRA, CDR2 YSYEKL. The CDR3 DNA reads as TGCGCCAGCAGCATCCCAGGGACAGGGAACGAGCAGTACTTC. This gives the protein CASSIPGTGNEQYF.

The rearrangement uses TRBV7-9 and TRBJ1-5; TRBD1 aligns across 7 bases. The CDR3 covers 15 residues. Germline V gene sequence: CDR1 SEHNR, CDR2 FQNEAQ (reference sequence). V lost 5 bases to trimming and J lost 1 base; unmatched junction nucleotides: 5. The CDR3 here is CASSPPGQSNQPQHF. DNA of the CDR3: TGTGCCAGCAGCCCGCCGGGACAGAGCAATCAGCCCCAGCATTTT.

This clone was seen only a few times. The CDR3 DNA reads as TGTGCCAGCGCCCTAGGTGCCGCCACTGAAGCTTTCTTT. This codes for CASALGAATEAFF. This sequence joins TRBV6-1 and TRBJ1-1, with unresolved D. Germline V gene data show CDR1 as MNHNS and CDR2 as SASEGT. The CDR3 contains 13 residues. V dropped 8 bases and J dropped 4 bases, with 14 bases sitting between them.

V is TRBV5-4 and J is TRBJ2-3; 9 bases are a match to TRBD1. Germline trimming cut 3 bases from V and 0 bases from J; bases unmatched to any gene: 2. The V gene's germline CDR1 is SGHNT and CDR2 YYREEE (reference sequence). The CDR3 totals 15 residues. The chain's CDR3 is CASSSGTGSTDTQYF. In nucleotides, the CDR3 is TGTGCCAGCAGCTCCGGGACAGGGAGCACAGATACGCAGTATTTT.

This clone was recorded once. The chain recombines TRBV7-9 with TRBJ2-1; D possibly corresponds to TRBD2 (5 bases). CDR3 length equals 14 residues. Germline V gene lookup returns CDR1 SEHNR and CDR2 FQNEAQ (reference sequence). Trimming took 5 bases from V and 15 from J, leaving 23 bases between them. The CDR3, as DNA: TGTGCCAGCAGCCATAGCTTAGTATCCCCAGAGGGGTTCTTC. This codes for CASSHSLVSPEGFF. The full variable domain, with the rest looked up from reference TRBV7-9 and TRBJ2-1, is DTGVSQNPRHKITKRGQNVTFRCDPISEHNRLYWYRQTLGQGPEFLTYFQNEAQLEKSRLLSDRFSAERPKGSFSTLEIQRTEQGDSAMYLCASSHSLVSPEGFFGPGTRLTVL.

The V and J genes are TRBV5-1 and TRBJ1-4; D is undetermined. The V end lost 4 bases, the J end lost 3 bases, and 16 bases lay between the germline ends. Germline V gives CDR1 SGHRS, CDR2 YFSETQ. The CDR3 spans 16 residues. The chain's CDR3 is CASSVLSGLSNEKLFF. CDR3 DNA: TGCGCCAGCAGCGTACTTTCAGGACTTTCTAATGAAAAACTGTTTTTT. Full variable domain (rest looked up from reference TRBV5-1 and TRBJ1-4): KAGVTQTPRYLIKTRGQQVTLSCSPISGHRSVSWYQQTPGQGLQFLFEYFSETQRNKGNFPGRFSGRQFSNSRSEMNVSTLELGDSALYLCASSVLSGLSNEKLFFGSGTQLSVL.

This clone appeared a few times. CDR3 protein: CAASQGNNSPLHF. The CDR3 nucleotides read TGTGCCGCCTCGCAGGGCAATAATTCACCCCTCCACTTT. The chain uses TRBV6-5 and TRBJ1-6; the D gene is possibly TRBD1 (5 bases). V was clipped by 11 bases and J by 5 bases, with 13 bases between them. The CDR3 is 13 residues long. Germline CDR1 reads MNHEY; CDR2 reads SVGAGI.

The chain couples TRBV7-9 to TRBJ2-5, with 11 positions matching TRBD2. Germline lookup yields CDR1 SEHNR and CDR2 FQNEAQ (reference sequence). With 3 bases clipped from V and 1 base from J, the junction kept 7 bases outside the gene matches. The CDR3 loop spans 17 amino acids. The CDR3 loop is CASSFSSGGPAQETQYF. The CDR3 coding sequence is TGTGCCAGCAGCTTTTCTAGCGGGGGGCCCGCCCAAGAGACCCAGTACTTC.

The chain couples TRBV9 to TRBJ2-2, with 8 bases fitting TRBD1. Trimming at V came to 4 bases and at J to 1 base, leaving 3 bases not matched to a gene. The CDR3 runs 15 residues. Germline CDR1 is SGDLS and CDR2 is YYNGEE. The CDR3 is CASSPGTGNTGELFF. Here the CDR3 DNA reads TGTGCCAGCAGCCCGGGGACAGGGAACACCGGGGAGCTGTTTTTT.

This clone was observed once. The rearrangement uses TRBV28 and TRBJ2-3; possible D gene TRBD2, 5 bases. CDR1 MDHEN and CDR2 SYDVKM come from the germline V gene. The CDR3 totals 13 residues. Trimming removed 7 bases from V and 2 bases from J, with 10 bases in between. The CDR3 DNA sequence: TGTGCCAGCAATACGGGGAACACAGATACGCAGTATTTT. Translating it yields CASNTGNTDTQYF.

The genes are TRBV27 and TRBJ1-1, with a weak D call TRBD1 (5 bases). The CDR3 contains 13 residues. CDR1 is MNHEY, CDR2 SMNVEV, per germline (reference sequence). Trimming pared 3 bases from V and 8 bases from J, leaving 13 bases between. DNA of the CDR3: TGTGCCAGCAGTTTGTGGCAGGGTAGCGAAGCTTTCTTT. It specifies CASSLWQGSEAFF.

This clone was recorded once. The chain uses TRBV12-5 and TRBJ2-1, with D maybe TRBD2 (5 bases). CDR1 is LGHNT, CDR2 FRNRAP, per germline. The V end lost 4 bases, the J end lost 8 bases, and 12 bases lay between the germline ends. This CDR3 spans 13 amino acids. The CDR3 region has the DNA TGTGCTAGTGGTTCCCCGGACTCAGATGAGCAGTTCTTC. Protein product: CASGSPDSDEQFF.